A selection of T cell receptor beta chains follows, all from one sample in a study of cytomegalovirus exposure and HLA in healthy donors. Assay used: immunoSEQ multiplex PCR; TCRdb lists only in-frame clones, some missing. The table includes roughly 150,000 clones, less than 65% detected once. The sample consisted of PBMCs. The source is a young woman in good health and CMV-seropositive. Each CDR3 is given with its conserved first and last residue. The order of the fields is clone size, D gene, V gene, J gene, CDR3 DNA, CDR3 protein. A D gene is named only where the DNA matches it firmly. Only some rows state a clone size, as once, few, many or a class for expanded clones.

>.|.|TRBV4-2|TRBJ1-3
TGTGCCAGCAGCCAAGATTCGAGGATAGGCGGCATATATTTT
CASSQDSRIGGIYF
>.|.|TRBV2|TRBJ2-7
TGTGCCAGCAGGTCAGCGGGCTACGAGCAGTACTTC
CASRSAGYEQYF
>.|TRBD2|TRBV9|TRBJ2-1
TGTGCCAGCAGCTTCACTAGCGGGAGGGACAATGAGCAGTTCTTC
CASSFTSGRDNEQFF
>.|.|TRBV5-6|TRBJ2-3
TGTGCCAGCAGCCAATTCACAGATACGCAGTATTTT
CASSQFTDTQYF
>few|TRBD1|TRBV27|TRBJ1-5
TGTGCCATCGGACAGGGTGGTAGGCCCCAGCATTTT
CAIGQGGRPQHF
>.|TRBD1|TRBV6-5|TRBJ2-7
TGTGCCAGCAGGGTAACCCGGGACAGCTCCTACGAGCAGTACTTC
CASRVTRDSSYEQYF
>few|TRBD1|TRBV10-2|TRBJ1-5
TGCGCCAGCAGGGAGGGGACAGGCCGCAATCAGCCCCAGCATTTT
CASREGTGRNQPQHF
>.|.|TRBV5-6|TRBJ2-5
TGTGCCGCAGCGAAAGGACAAGAGACCCAGTACTTC
CAAAKGQETQYF
>few|.|TRBV28|TRBJ1-2
TGTGCCAGCAGCTCCAACTATGGCTACACCTTC
CASSSNYGYTF
>.|.|TRBV27|TRBJ2-7
TGTGCCAGCAGTAAAGGAACAGGTCGGAACGAGCAGTACTTC
CASSKGTGRNEQYF
>.|.|TRBV5-4|TRBJ1-1
TGTGCCAGCAGCTTGTTCGGGGTGAAGAACACTGAAGCTTTCTTT
CASSLFGVKNTEAFF
>.|TRBD2|TRBV7-7|TRBJ2-1
TGTGCCAGCAGCCTAAATTACGGGGGGGCCAACAATGAGCAGTTCTTC
CASSLNYGGANNEQFF
>.|TRBD2|TRBV29-1|TRBJ2-3
TGCAGCGTTGAATGGTGGGTGGCGGGGGGTTATACGCAGTATTTT
CSVEWWVAGGYTQYF
>.|TRBD2|TRBV2|TRBJ2-1
TGTGCCAGCACTAGGACTAGCGGGTGGAATGAGCAGTTCTTC
CASTRTSGWNEQFF
>.|.|TRBV7-9|TRBJ1-2
TGTGCCAGCAGCTTAGTTCGCCCGGGGGACCCTCACACCTTC
CASSLVRPGDPHTF
>.|.|TRBV6-1|TRBJ1-3
TGTGCCAGCAGTGAAGGACAAACAGGTGGAAACACCATATATTTT
CASSEGQTGGNTIYF
>.|.|TRBV5-1|TRBJ1-1
TGCGCCAGCAGCACCGTCGGAGGTGCTGAAGCTTTCTTT
CASSTVGGAEAFF